A selection of T cell receptor beta chains follows, all from one sample in a study of shared clonotypes between healthy human individuals. Assay: immunoSEQ multiplex PCR; the TCRdb copy retains only in-frame clones and omits some. This table holds 2 million to 2.5 million clones, 85% to 95% found once. The sequenced sample was naive CD4+ T cells from PBMCs. The receptors stem from a young man in good health. Some clones in this sample may be carry-over from other donors' samples. The conserved cysteine and the conserved F or W are not part of the CDR3 here. The D gene is left open where the match is weak.

j_call v_call d_call cdr3_aa
TRBJ2-5 TRBV29-1 TRBD1 SVGWDRGRETQY
TRBJ2-3 TRBV5-6 NA ASSLGLEINTQY
TRBJ2-1 TRBV25-1 TRBD2 ASSPSGRVYNEQF
TRBJ2-7 TRBV5-3 TRBD2 ARLASGRGVSYEQY
TRBJ1-2 TRBV15 NA ATSGGTRSYGYT
TRBJ2-3 TRBV4-2 NA ASSRRKGAGTDTQY
TRBJ2-7 TRBV6-4 NA ASSDRGTSSYEQY
TRBJ2-1 TRBV5-4 NA ASSLGNIKNEQF
TRBJ1-1 TRBV6-4 NA ASSEYGTGGTEAF
TRBJ1-4 TRBV11-2 NA ASSLGWIGGEKLF
TRBJ2-3 TRBV28 TRBD2 ASLGGLASDTQY
TRBJ1-4 TRBV2 NA ASTPGSRSEKLF
TRBJ2-1 TRBV7-9 NA ASMGYDEQF
TRBJ1-1 TRBV6-1 NA ASKWGNTEAF
TRBJ2-5 TRBV7-9 TRBD1 ASSIPTGGQETQY
TRBJ2-1 TRBV6-6 NA ASSGKGGSYNEQF
TRBJ2-5 TRBV5-1 NA ASMGQGLGETQY
TRBJ1-4 TRBV28 TRBD1 ASTGTGPEKLF
TRBJ1-2 TRBV19 NA ASSMSLRNTREFTTLYT
TRBJ2-5 TRBV7-3 NA ASRRIGQRETQY
TRBJ1-2 TRBV5-5 NA ASSLALGRDYGYT
TRBJ1-2 TRBV6-6 NA ASSPLPPSYGYT
TRBJ2-1 TRBV7-2 NA ASSLFPRSPSNEQF
TRBJ1-1 TRBV6-1 TRBD1 ASSEPGGLWTEAF
TRBJ2-5 TRBV2 NA ASCWQEETQY
TRBJ2-1 TRBV5-1 TRBD2 ASSSLAGQGNEQF
TRBJ1-1 TRBV2 TRBD1 ASSSNRGDTEAF
TRBJ1-2 TRBV7-6 NA ASSLGAAEYGYT
TRBJ2-5 TRBV28 TRBD2 ASSLYGTRLNKWETQY
TRBJ1-4 TRBV5-4 NA ASSTGMREKLF
TRBJ2-3 TRBV30 TRBD2 AWSPTSGRMTQY
TRBJ1-1 TRBV5-6 NA ASSFGATGNTEAF
TRBJ2-3 TRBV28 NA ASSEAGAASTDTQY
TRBJ2-1 TRBV9 NA ASSVGFEGTSVYNEQF
TRBJ2-1 TRBV6-1 TRBD2 ATRTSGIVYEQF
TRBJ2-2 TRBV28 NA ASSTRGDTGELF
TRBJ2-2 TRBV5-1 NA ASSLLTGANTGELF
TRBJ1-2 TRBV2 TRBD1 ASSGQGIGYT
TRBJ2-5 TRBV7-6 NA ASSLEGRTETQY
TRBJ2-1 TRBV5-1 TRBD2 ASSFSLAGVIHEQF
TRBJ1-3 TRBV28 NA ASSLAAGNTIY
TRBJ2-3 TRBV19 TRBD2 ASSIWGLADPSTDTQY
TRBJ2-5 TRBV11-2 NA ASSLDPGGETQY
TRBJ1-3 TRBV5-1 NA ASSLGLSGNTIY
TRBJ1-1 TRBV10-3 TRBD1 AITSRGGTEAF
TRBJ2-5 TRBV5-1 NA ASSPVVGSPETQY
TRBJ2-3 TRBV14 NA ASSQGKRADRIEDSTDTQY
TRBJ2-7 TRBV30 NA AWSSFNEQY
TRBJ2-1 TRBV5-4 TRBD2 ASSTGTSGPNEQF
TRBJ1-2 TRBV12-5 TRBD1 ASGLTNTGTGYGYT
TRBJ2-7 TRBV6-1 TRBD2 ASSTSGSSYEQY
TRBJ1-1 TRBV6-6 NA ASTNGEGTEAF
TRBJ2-5 TRBV5-1 TRBD1 ASSLEGTGLKETQY
TRBJ1-5 TRBV27 NA ASSFGKGTTQPQH
TRBJ2-7 TRBV4-3 NA ASSQDRPYYEQY
TRBJ2-2 TRBV13 TRBD2 ASSLDGRAVGELF
TRBJ2-7 TRBV5-1 NA ASSLDRVYEQY